The T cell receptor (beta chain) under discussion was sequenced for a study of cytomegalovirus exposure and HLA in healthy donors. At the level of the study: From donors who were HLA-typed, an early data release held around 80 million unique TCRs. Study observations and caveats: Within an earlier analysis, most TCR beta V segments proved productive either about 87% or about 30% of the time.

V shed 2 bases and J 3 bases; nucleotides not matched to a gene: 9. Germline V gives CDR1 KGHSH, CDR2 LQKENI. The length of the CDR3 is 18 residues. Turning to this clone: As yet, its antigen is unknown.

Vbeta (60) and Jbeta (13) primers were used in the PCR. Only in-frame clones appear in the TCRdb table, and some are missing; sequencing was by immunoSEQ multiplex PCR. Of roughly 100,000 clones in the sample, roughly three quarters were seen once. This chain joins TRBV18 and TRBJ2-3; 12 nucleotides agree with TRBD2. The receptor's source is a male donor in good health and CMV-seropositive. Sequencing was carried out using PBMCs. CDR3 loop: CASSPSLAGGPRTDTQYF. The CDR3 nucleotides are TGTGCCAGCTCACCATCACTAGCGGGAGGTCCTCGGACAGATACGCAGTATTTT.